Presented here are 12 T cell receptor beta chains from one specimen sequenced in a study of T cell changes during pregnancy in multiple sclerosis. Some clones are missing from TCRdb's copy, which holds only in-frame ones; the method was immunoSEQ multiplex PCR. The sample shows over 70,000 clones, around 94% of them seen only once. The sample in question was peripheral blood, obtained in the third trimester of pregnancy. The receptor set was obtained from a female donor with multiple sclerosis, enrolled in a pregnancy study.

Note on this clone: This sample includes further DNA sequences coding for the same CDR3. The chain carries TRBV27 and TRBJ1-1; D remains unclear. The CDR3 sequence is 13 residues long. V gave up 3 bases and J gave up 0 bases, with 5 bases separating them. Per germline, CDR1 MNHEY and CDR2 SMNVEV (reference sequence). Here the CDR3 DNA reads TGTGCCAGCAGTTTGTCTATGAACACTGAAGCTTTCTTT. Translated, it gives CASSLSMNTEAFF.

The DNA for the CDR3 is TGTGCCAGCAGGGAGCTCCTGGTTGGCCAGCCCCAGCATTTT. Encoded protein: CASRELLVGQPQHF. This rearrangement joins TRBV28 to TRBJ1-5; D call uncertain. The V gene lost 6 bases and the J gene lost 7 bases, with 16 bases spanning the gap. This CDR3 has 14 residues. Germline CDR1 and CDR2: MDHEN and SYDVKM.

This clone has a single count. The chain uses TRBV10-3 and TRBJ2-2; D is possibly TRBD2 (5 bases). CDR3 length equals 20 residues. CDR1 is ENHRY and CDR2 is SYGVKD in the germline V gene. V lost 2 bases and J 1 base, leaving 23 bases between the germline ends. The CDR3 nucleotides are TGTGCCATCAGTGAGATGGGAGAATGGCAGCCAACAAGGAACACCGGGGAGCTGTTTTTT. It encodes CAISEMGEWQPTRNTGELFF.

This chain links TRBV7-2 with TRBJ1-2, with TRBD1 identical over 8 bases. With V trimmed by 3 bases and J by 4 bases, 7 bases remained unmatched. CDR3 length: 15 amino acids. The germline V gene encodes CDR1 SGHTA and CDR2 FQGNSA. CDR3 in DNA: TGTGCCAGCAGCTTCGGTACAGACAGGGGCTATGGCTACACCTTC. Encoded protein: CASSFGTDRGYGYTF.

This clone showed up just once. The chain carries TRBV15 and TRBJ2-1; tentative D call: TRBD1 (6 bases). The CDR3 consists of 13 residues. V gave up 0 bases and J gave up 10 bases, with 10 bases separating them. Germline CDR1 LNHNV, CDR2 YYDKDF (reference sequence). CDR3 in amino acids: CATSRDRQAEQFF. The CDR3 region has the DNA TGTGCCACCAGCAGAGATCGACAGGCCGAGCAGTTCTTC.

The chain uses TRBV4-1 and TRBJ2-1; TRBD1 is a possible D gene (6 bases). The length of the CDR3 is 14 residues. Germline loops: CDR1 MGHRA, CDR2 YSYEKL. V gave up 4 bases and J gave up 7 bases, with 14 bases separating them. The CDR3 DNA follows: TGCGCCAGCAGCCGCCCGGGACAAGGAAATGAGCAGTTCTTC. It codes for CASSRPGQGNEQFF.

V and J are TRBV6-1 and TRBJ2-3; D remains ambiguous. Germline CDR1 MNHNS, CDR2 SASEGT. This CDR3 has 14 amino acids. Trimming removed 6 bases from V and 2 bases from J, with 12 bases in between. CDR3 sequence reads: CASSLRHSTDTQYF. The CDR3 DNA follows: TGTGCCAGCAGCTTGAGACACTCCACAGATACGCAGTATTTT.

The chain uses TRBV9 and TRBJ2-3; TRBD1 agrees at 7 bases. V gave up 3 bases and J gave up 5 bases; unmatched junction bases: 12. Per the germline V gene, CDR1 is SGDLS and CDR2 is YYNGEE. The CDR3 has 16 amino acids. Written as DNA, the CDR3 is TGTGCCAGCAGCGCCTGCAAGAGACAGGGCGGAGATACGCAGTATTTT. The encoded protein is CASSACKRQGGDTQYF.

Here the CDR3 reads CASSFGVWKLFF. DNA of the CDR3: TGTGCCAGCAGCTTCGGGGTTTGGAAACTGTTTTTT. The V call is TRBV5-6, the J call TRBJ1-4; the D is unclear. This CDR3 spans 12 amino acids. V gave up 2 bases and J gave up 11 bases, with 10 bases separating them. Germline V gene data show CDR1 as SGHDT and CDR2 as YYEEEE. The full variable domain, in which reference TRBV5-6 and TRBJ1-4 provide the parts outside the CDR3, is DAGVTQSPTHLIKTRGQQVTLRCSPKSGHDTVSWYQQALGQGPQFIFQYYEEEERQRGNFPDRFSGHQFPNYSSELNVNALLLGDSALYLCASSFGVWKLFFGSGTQLSVL.

V is TRBV7-9 and J is TRBJ2-5; TRBD2 matches 11 bases. The V gene's germline CDR1 is SEHNR and CDR2 FQNEAQ (reference sequence). J gave up 3 bases and V 5 bases, and 2 bases lay outside the gene matches. The CDR3 has 14 amino acids. The CDR3 sequence: CASSILAGEETQYF. CDR3 in DNA: TGTGCCAGCAGCATACTAGCGGGAGAAGAGACCCAGTACTTC.

This chain uses TRBV28 with TRBJ2-4, with D perhaps matching TRBD2 (6 bases). The V and J ends lost 5 bases and 2 bases respectively, with 16 bases between them. The germline V gene encodes CDR1 MDHEN and CDR2 SYDVKM. This CDR3 is built from 16 residues. CDR3 sequence reads: CASSPRSGLTKNIQYF. The CDR3 DNA follows: TGTGCCAGCAGTCCTCGAAGCGGGCTTACCAAAAACATTCAGTACTTC.

A single count supports this clone. The V gene is TRBV30, the J gene TRBJ2-5; 10 nucleotides agree with TRBD1. Germline CDR1 is GTSNPN and CDR2 is SVGIG (reference sequence). The V segment lost 1 base and the J segment 5 bases; nucleotides outside the gene matches: 10. This CDR3 is 16 amino acids long. The CDR3 loop reads CAWSGDGQGVRETQYF. The CDR3 DNA reads as TGTGCCTGGAGTGGAGACGGACAGGGGGTTAGGGAGACCCAGTACTTC.